This T cell receptor beta chain comes out of a study of identical twins. The study, taken as a whole, reports: Abundant cord blood beta clonotypes carried fewer insertions; memory repertoires showed none.

This clonotype was seen a few times. Antigen unknown. Each CDR3 protein gets one entry after TCRdb re-called the 5' RACE reads with MiXCR. The table shows fewer than 650,000 distinct CDR3 sequences, with just over 7% occurring only once. This sample also appeared in a second study, on yellow fever vaccine responses in identical twins. That paper notes: It has been reported that, in twins, the vaccine T cell response seemed partly convergent and partly personalized.

The clonotype was recovered from a woman between 18 and 29 years old in good health. The specimen sequenced was PBMCs.

The CDR3 coding sequence is TGTGCCATTGGGGTTAATTCACCCCTCCACTTT. It encodes CAIGVNSPLHF. The chain links TRBV28 to TRBJ1-6; D gene uncertain. Germline V lookup: CDR1 MDHEN, CDR2 SYDVKM. Trimming pared 10 bases from V and 6 bases from J, leaving 7 bases between. The CDR3 loop spans 11 amino acids.